The present T cell receptor (beta chain) was sequenced within a study of long-term antiretroviral therapy in people with HIV. Researchers secured at least one pre-ART and at least two post-ART PBMC samples from each donor. Germline V gives CDR1 SGHDN, CDR2 FVKESK. The germline V and J ends were trimmed by 0 bases and 7 bases, with 13 bases remaining between them. CDR3 length: 16 amino acids. At the survey level, the v3.0 immunoSEQ assay was run. Generated by immunoSEQ multiplex PCR, the TCRdb table keeps only in-frame clones and is missing some. The table lists more than 20,000 clones, 85% to 90% of them singletons.

V is TRBV14 and J is TRBJ1-6; the D is unclear. This specimen consisted of unsorted PBMCs, obtained 1.9 years after starting antiretroviral therapy. The clonotype originates from a woman aged 30 to 39 with HIV. The CDR3 DNA reads TGTGCCAGCAGCCAAGATAGCGGCCGCTTAAATTCACCCCTCCACTTT. Translation: CASSQDSGRLNSPLHF.